This T cell receptor beta chain was documented in a study of patients and donors after allogeneic stem cell transplantation (TCRdb year 2020). The library was produced with RT-PCR. TCRdb records NextSeq 550 as the sequencer. In TCRdb, the public reads were trimmed at Q25 with fastp and aligned with MiXCR, with productive beta chains retained. Records with the same CDR3 protein are collapsed into one entry carrying the most frequent genes and DNA. The sample records over 350,000 distinct CDR3 sequences, 16% of which are singletons. Of the sample, less than 8.5% is held by the ten largest clones. This clonotype has just one count. It lacks a known antigen. With a much larger clone just one base away, this may be a read error. The CDR3 holds 15 amino acids from the cysteine to the phenylalanine. Only CDR3 DNA is held: 45 bases, read in frame from base 1.

Sequencing was carried out using blood, either unsorted or a sorted T cell fraction (not recorded which). This receptor was obtained from a human donor who was either an allogeneic HSCT recipient or a stem cell or donor lymphocyte infusion donor (not recorded which). It is not recorded whose cells these are; they may come from a transplant donor. The chain is assembled from TRBV12-3 or TRBV12-4 and TRBJ1-1, with TRBD1 matching 10 junction bases. This receptor carries the CDR3 CASSLVGQGTTEAFF. The sequenced DNA: TGTGCCAGCAGCTTAGTGGGACAGGGGACCACTGAAGCTTTCTTT.